This T cell receptor beta chain was identified during a study of CD8 T cells in ankylosing spondylitis. Study findings and constraints: One TCR beta motif, made up of about 8 highly homologous variants, appeared characteristic of ankylosing spondylitis blood. Researchers reportedly found disease-linked clones significantly enriched in matched ankylosing spondylitis synovial fluid. CD8+ disease-linked clones were present at relatively low frequencies in blood.

This CDR3 spans 16 amino acids. V gave up 0 bases and J gave up 4 bases; unmatched junction bases: 8. Germline-derived CDR1 and CDR2 are SGHRS and YFSETQ. This clonotype was counted ten times or more. Its antigen is unknown. Making the TCR beta libraries involved quantitative 5'-RACE with molecular barcodes. TCRdb redid the calling of the 5' RACE reads with MiXCR, one entry per CDR3 protein. This sample has 150,000 or so distinct CDR3 sequences; roughly 34% occur once, and the top ten carry 6%. Sequencing was performed on synovial fluid, either unsorted or a sorted T cell fraction (not recorded which). The clonotype was recovered from a male donor with ankylosing spondylitis. The chain links TRBV5-1 to TRBJ1-2; 8 bases match TRBD1. CDR3 sequence reads: CASSLETDRARYGYTF. The CDR3 bases are TGCGCCAGCAGCTTGGAAACGGACAGGGCCCGCTATGGCTACACCTTC.